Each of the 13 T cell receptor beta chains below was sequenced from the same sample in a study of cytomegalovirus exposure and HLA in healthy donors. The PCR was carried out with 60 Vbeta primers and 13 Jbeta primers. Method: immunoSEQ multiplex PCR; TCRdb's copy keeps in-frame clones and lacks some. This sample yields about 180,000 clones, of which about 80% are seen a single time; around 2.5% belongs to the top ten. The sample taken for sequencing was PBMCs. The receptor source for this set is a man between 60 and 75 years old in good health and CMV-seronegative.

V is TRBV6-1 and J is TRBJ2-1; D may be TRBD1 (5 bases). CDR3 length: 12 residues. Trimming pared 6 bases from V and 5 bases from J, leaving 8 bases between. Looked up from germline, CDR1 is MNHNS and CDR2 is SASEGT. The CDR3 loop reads CASRATDNEQFF. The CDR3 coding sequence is TGTGCCAGCAGAGCGACAGACAATGAGCAGTTCTTC.

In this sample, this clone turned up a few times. This CDR3 is CASSLGQGAVGGELFF. The CDR3 DNA reads as TGTGCCAGCAGCTTGGGACAGGGGGCCGTTGGCGGGGAGCTGTTTTTT. The rearrangement joins TRBV7-2 to TRBJ2-2, with 12 bases identical to TRBD1. This CDR3 contains 16 residues. The germline CDR1 and CDR2 sequences are SGHTA and FQGNSA. V trimming: 3 bases; J trimming: 7 bases; junction bases outside the gene matches: 6.

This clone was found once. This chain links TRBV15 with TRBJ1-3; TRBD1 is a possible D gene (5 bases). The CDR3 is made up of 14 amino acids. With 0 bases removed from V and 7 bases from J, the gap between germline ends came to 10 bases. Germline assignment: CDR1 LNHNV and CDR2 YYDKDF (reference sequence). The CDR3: CATSRDRALNTIYF. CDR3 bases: TGTGCCACCAGCAGAGACAGGGCATTGAACACCATATATTTT.

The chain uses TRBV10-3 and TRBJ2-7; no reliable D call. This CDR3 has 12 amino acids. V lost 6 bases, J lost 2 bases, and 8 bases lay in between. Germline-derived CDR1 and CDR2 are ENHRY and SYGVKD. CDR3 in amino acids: CAIRASTYEQYF. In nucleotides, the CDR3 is TGTGCCATCAGGGCCTCAACCTACGAGCAGTACTTC.

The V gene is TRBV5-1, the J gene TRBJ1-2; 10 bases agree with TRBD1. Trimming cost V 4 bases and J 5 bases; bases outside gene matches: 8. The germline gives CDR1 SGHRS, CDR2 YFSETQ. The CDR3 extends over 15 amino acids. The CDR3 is CASSPGQGGTYGYTF. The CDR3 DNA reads TGCGCCAGCAGCCCCGGACAGGGGGGCACATATGGCTACACCTTC.

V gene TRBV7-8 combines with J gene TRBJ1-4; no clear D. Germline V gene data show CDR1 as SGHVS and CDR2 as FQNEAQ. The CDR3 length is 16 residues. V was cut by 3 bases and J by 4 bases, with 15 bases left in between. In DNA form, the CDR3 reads TGTGCCAGCAGCTTCACCCCAAGAGGGATTAATGAAAAACTGTTTTTT. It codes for CASSFTPRGINEKLFF.

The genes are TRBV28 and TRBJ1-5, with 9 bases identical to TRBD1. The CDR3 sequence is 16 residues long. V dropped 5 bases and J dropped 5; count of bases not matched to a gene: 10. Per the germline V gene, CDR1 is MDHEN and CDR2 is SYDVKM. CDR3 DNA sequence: TGTGCCAGCAGTACCCGGGACAGGGATGCATATCAGCCCCAGCATTTT. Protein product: CASSTRDRDAYQPQHF.

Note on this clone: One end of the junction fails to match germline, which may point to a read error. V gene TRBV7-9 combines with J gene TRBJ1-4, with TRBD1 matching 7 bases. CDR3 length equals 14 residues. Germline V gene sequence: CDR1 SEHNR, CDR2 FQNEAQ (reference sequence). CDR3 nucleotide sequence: TGTGCCAGCACCTCTCAAGGGACAGTGGAAAAACTGCTTTTT. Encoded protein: CASTSQGTVEKLLF. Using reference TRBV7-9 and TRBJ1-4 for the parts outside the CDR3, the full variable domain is DTGVSQNPRHKITKRGQNVTFRCDPISEHNRLYWYRQTLGQGPEFLTYFQNEAQLEKSRLLSDRFSAERPKGSFSTLEIQRTEQGDSAMYLCASTSQGTVEKLLFGSGTQLSVL.

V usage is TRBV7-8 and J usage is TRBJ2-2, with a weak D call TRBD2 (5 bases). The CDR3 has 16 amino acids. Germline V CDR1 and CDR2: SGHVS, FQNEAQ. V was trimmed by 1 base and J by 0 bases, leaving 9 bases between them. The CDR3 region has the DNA TGTGCCAGCAGCTTAGATTCCGGGGCGAACACCGGGGAGCTGTTTTTT. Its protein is CASSLDSGANTGELFF.

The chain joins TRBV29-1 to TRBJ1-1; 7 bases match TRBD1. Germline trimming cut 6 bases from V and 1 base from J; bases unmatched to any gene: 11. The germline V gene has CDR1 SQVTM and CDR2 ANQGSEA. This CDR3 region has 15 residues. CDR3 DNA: TGCAGCGTGAGAACAGGGGCGGGAAGGAACACTGAAGCTTTCTTT. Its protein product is CSVRTGAGRNTEAFF.

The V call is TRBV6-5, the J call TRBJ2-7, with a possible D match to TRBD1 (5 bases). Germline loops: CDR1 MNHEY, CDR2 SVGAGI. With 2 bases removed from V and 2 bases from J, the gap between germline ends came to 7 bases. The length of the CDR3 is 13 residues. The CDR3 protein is CASSYGAPYEQYF. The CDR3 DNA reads TGTGCCAGCAGTTACGGGGCCCCCTACGAGCAGTACTTC.

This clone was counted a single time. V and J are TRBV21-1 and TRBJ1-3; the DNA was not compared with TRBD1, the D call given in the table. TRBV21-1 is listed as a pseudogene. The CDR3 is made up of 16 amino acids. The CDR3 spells CASSPKEGAWGNTIYF. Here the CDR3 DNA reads TGTGCCAGCAGCCCAAAAGAGGGGGCCTGGGGAAACACCATATATTTT.

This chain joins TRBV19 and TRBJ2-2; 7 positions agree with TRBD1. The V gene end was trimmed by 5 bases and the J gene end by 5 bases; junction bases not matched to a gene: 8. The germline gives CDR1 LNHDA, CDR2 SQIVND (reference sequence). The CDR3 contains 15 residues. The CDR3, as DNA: TGTGCCAGTAGTTCCCGGGGCAGGGGGACCGGGGAGCTGTTTTTT. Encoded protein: CASSSRGRGTGELFF. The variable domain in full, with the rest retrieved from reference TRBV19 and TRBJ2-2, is DGGITQSPKYLFRKEGQNVTLSCEQNLNHDAMYWYRQDPGQGLRLIYYSQIVNDFQKGDIAEGYSVSREKKESFPLTVTSAQKNPTAFYLCASSSRGRGTGELFFGEGSRLTVL.